Below are 20 T cell receptor beta chains sequenced from a single sample in a study of T-cell reconstitution after alpha-beta-depleted transplantation in children. For TCRbeta, the library was prepared with unique molecular identifiers. TCRdb called the PCR reads again in MiXCR, with one record for every CDR3 protein. Of about 980,000 distinct CDR3 sequences in the sample, about 29% were seen once. Sequencing used PBMCs, mostly from graft donor cells, obtained 360 days after TCRalphabeta/CD19-depleted stem cell transplant. The receptors stem from a boy in the first two years of life who had a stem cell transplant for SCID, so the T cells may come from the graft donor.

The gene calls are TRBV5-1 and TRBJ2-1; the match to TRBD2 covers 9 bases. CDR3 length equals 16 residues. The J segment lost 4 bases and the V segment lost 3 bases, leaving 8 bases of the junction unmatched. Looked up from germline, CDR1 is SGHRS and CDR2 is YFSETQ. The CDR3 sequence is CASSSQLAGRYNEQFF. As DNA, the CDR3 is TGCGCCAGCAGCTCTCAGCTAGCGGGGCGTTACAATGAGCAGTTCTTC.

V is TRBV5-1 and J is TRBJ2-1; D remains ambiguous. The CDR3 extends over 13 amino acids. Germline CDR1 reads SGHRS; CDR2 reads YFSETQ. V was cut by 0 bases and J by 3 bases, with 4 bases left in between. CDR3 loop: CASSLEHYNEQFF. The CDR3 region has the DNA TGCGCCAGCAGCTTGGAGCACTACAATGAGCAGTTCTTC. Complete variable domain (other parts from reference TRBV5-1 and TRBJ2-1): KAGVTQTPRYLIKTRGQQVTLSCSPISGHRSVSWYQQTPGQGLQFLFEYFSETQRNKGNFPGRFSGRQFSNSRSEMNVSTLELGDSALYLCASSLEHYNEQFFGPGTRLTVL.

The chain links TRBV7-3 to TRBJ2-3, with D maybe TRBD1 (6 bases). V was pared by 4 bases and J by 5 bases, with 10 bases between. Germline assignment: CDR1 SGHTA and CDR2 FQGTGA. There are 13 residues in the CDR3. The CDR3 reads CASSSLGGDTQYF. CDR3 nucleotide sequence: TGTGCCAGCAGCTCCCTAGGGGGAGATACGCAGTATTTT.

This clonotype has a count of ten or more. V usage is TRBV2 and J usage is TRBJ2-3; tentatively, D is TRBD2 (6 bases). V was pared by 3 bases and J by 4 bases, with 14 bases between. The CDR3 loop spans 15 amino acids. Per germline, CDR1 SNHLY and CDR2 FYNNEI. CDR3 loop: CASSDWDFSSDTQYF. The CDR3 region has the DNA TGTGCCAGCAGTGATTGGGACTTCTCCTCAGATACGCAGTATTTT.

The rearrangement links TRBV11-2 to TRBJ2-1; D remains unclear. The germline CDR1 and CDR2 sequences are SGHAT and FQNNGV. The ends were cut back, 3 bases at V and 6 bases at J, with 15 bases in the middle. The CDR3 length is 15 residues. CDR3 amino acids: CASSFNERSINEQFF. The CDR3 DNA reads TGTGCCAGCAGCTTCAACGAACGGAGCATCAATGAGCAGTTCTTC.

This clonotype has just one count. The rearrangement links TRBV2 to TRBJ1-1; maybe TRBD1 (5 bases). V was trimmed by 6 bases and J by 7 bases, leaving 24 bases between them. CDR3 size: 16 residues. Per germline, CDR1 SNHLY and CDR2 FYNNEI. This chain's CDR3 is CASRQSWDSLGFEAFF. For the CDR3, the DNA is TGTGCCAGCAGACAGAGCTGGGACTCCCTAGGCTTTGAAGCTTTCTTT.

The chain is built from TRBV28 and TRBJ2-1; the match to TRBD1 covers 8 bases. Germline V lookup: CDR1 MDHEN, CDR2 SYDVKM. CDR3 length: 14 residues. Trimming took 5 bases from V and 8 from J; bases not matched to a gene: 8. The CDR3 DNA is TGTGCCAGCAGTCCTCAGGGGGCGCGTCATGAGCAGTTCTTC. It is translated as CASSPQGARHEQFF.

The chain carries TRBV9 and TRBJ2-3; 10 bases fit TRBD2. Germline trimming cut 4 bases from V and 4 bases from J; bases unmatched to any gene: 9. Germline assignment: CDR1 SGDLS and CDR2 YYNGEE. CDR3 length equals 16 residues. CDR3 nucleotide sequence: TGTGCCAGCAGCCCACAAAGCGGGGGGGCACCAGATACGCAGTATTTT. It encodes CASSPQSGGAPDTQYF.

In its sample, this clonotype was seen a few times. V is TRBV29-1 and J is TRBJ2-3, with a weak D call TRBD1 (5 bases). This CDR3 has 14 amino acids. V lost 4 bases and J lost 5, with 16 bases in between. The germline V gene has CDR1 SQVTM and CDR2 ANQGSEA. CDR3 sequence (DNA): TGCAGCGTTGGGTCAGGGTTGTCCGGAGATACGCAGTATTTT. This gives the protein CSVGSGLSGDTQYF.

This chain joins TRBV20-1 and TRBJ1-5, with 10 bases matching TRBD1. Germline V CDR1 and CDR2: DFQATT, SNEGSKA (reference sequence). V shed 6 bases and J 1 base; nucleotides not matched to a gene: 3. This CDR3 contains 14 residues. The chain's CDR3 is CSAGTGESNQPQHF. The CDR3 DNA follows: TGCAGTGCCGGGACAGGGGAAAGCAATCAGCCCCAGCATTTT.

This clonotype was observed a handful of times. This chain joins TRBV10-1 and TRBJ2-7; TRBD1 matches at 7 bases. This CDR3 contains 13 residues. V shed 4 bases, J shed 5 bases, and the junction held 5 bases outside the gene matches. Germline lookup yields CDR1 WNHNN and CDR2 SYGVQD (reference sequence). The CDR3 DNA is TGCGCCAGCAGTGTCGACAGGGTCCACGAGCAGTACTTC. As protein: CASSVDRVHEQYF.

The chain combines TRBV15 with TRBJ2-1; D remains ambiguous. The CDR3 contains 15 residues. Germline V gene data show CDR1 as LNHNV and CDR2 as YYDKDF (reference sequence). Trimming removed 2 bases at V and 0 bases at J, with 8 bases between. CDR3 in amino acids: CATSRRESSYNEQFF. The DNA for the CDR3 is TGTGCCACCAGCAGACGTGAAAGCTCCTACAATGAGCAGTTCTTC.

This chain connects TRBV12-3 or TRBV12-4 to TRBJ1-2, with 7 nucleotides matching TRBD1. Trimming cost V 6 bases and J 4 bases; bases outside gene matches: 5. The CDR3 is 13 amino acids. CDR3: CASRLTGTYGYTF. CDR3 nucleotide sequence: TGTGCCAGCAGGCTGACAGGGACCTATGGCTACACCTTC.

The J gene is TRBJ1-1, the V gene TRBV20-1; weak D call: TRBD1 (5 bases). CDR3 length equals 14 residues. Trimming cost V 5 bases and J 8 bases, with 21 bases left between them. The germline V gene has CDR1 DFQATT and CDR2 SNEGSKA (reference sequence). CDR3 sequence reads: CSAPRGAVVTEAFF. CDR3 sequence (DNA): TGCAGTGCTCCACGAGGGGCGGTAGTAACGGAAGCTTTCTTT.

This clonotype was detected only a few times. V and J are TRBV5-1 and TRBJ2-7; TRBD1 matches 7 bases. V was clipped by 3 bases and J by 2 bases; unmatched bases: 5. Looked up from germline, CDR1 is SGHRS and CDR2 is YFSETQ. This CDR3 is built from 14 residues. This CDR3 is CASSWDSQPYEQYF. The CDR3 nucleotides are TGCGCCAGCAGCTGGGACAGCCAACCCTACGAGCAGTACTTC.

The rearrangement joins TRBV4-1 to TRBJ1-6; 10 positions agree with TRBD1. Germline V lookup: CDR1 MGHRA, CDR2 YSYEKL. The CDR3 sequence is 17 residues long. After removal of 0 bases from V and 6 bases from J, the junction contained 5 bases not matched to a gene. The CDR3 DNA follows: TGCGCCAGCAGCCAAGATGGGGGACAGGGGTTTAATTCACCCCTCCACTTT. It codes for CASSQDGGQGFNSPLHF.

This clonotype was picked up many times. V is TRBV29-1 and J is TRBJ2-2, with D perhaps matching TRBD2 (5 bases). The CDR3 is 12 residues long. The V gene's germline CDR1 is SQVTM and CDR2 ANQGSEA. Trimming removed 5 bases at V and 4 bases at J, with 8 bases between. The CDR3 spells CSVFGVTGELFF. The DNA for the CDR3 is TGCAGCGTTTTCGGGGTCACCGGGGAGCTGTTTTTT.

The table lists this clonotype with a few counts. The genes are TRBV2 and TRBJ2-5; 9 bases line up with TRBD1. CDR1 and CDR2 (germline): SNHLY, FYNNEI. CDR3 length: 13 amino acids. The CDR3 sequence: CAAQDRGQETQYF. The DNA of the CDR3 is TGTGCGGCCCAGGACAGGGGCCAAGAGACCCAGTACTTC.

This clonotype was counted a single time. The CDR3 end shows no conserved phenylalanine or tryptophan, and so a read error is likely. V is TRBV15 and J is TRBJ1-3; tentative D call: TRBD1 (5 bases). Germline values: CDR1 LNHNV, CDR2 YYDKDF (reference sequence). The CDR3 loop spans 15 amino acids. Trimming took 1 base from V and 10 from J, leaving 17 bases between them. The CDR3 bases are TGTGCCACCAGCAGAGTCCGGGGCCAGGCAACGACCATATATTGT. Translated: CATSRVRGQATTIYC.

This clonotype was observed a few times. V usage is TRBV5-1 and J usage is TRBJ2-3, with D possibly TRBD1 on 5 matching bases. This CDR3 has 13 residues. Per the germline V gene, CDR1 is SGHRS and CDR2 is YFSETQ. Trimming cost V 2 bases and J 5 bases, with 9 bases left between them. Here the CDR3 DNA reads TGCGCCAGCAGCTTTCCTAGGGGAGATACGCAGTATTTT. Protein product: CASSFPRGDTQYF. Drawing the rest from reference TRBV5-1 and TRBJ2-3, the complete variable domain is KAGVTQTPRYLIKTRGQQVTLSCSPISGHRSVSWYQQTPGQGLQFLFEYFSETQRNKGNFPGRFSGRQFSNSRSEMNVSTLELGDSALYLCASSFPRGDTQYFGPGTRLTVL.